The clone carrying this T cell receptor (beta chain) was seen only a few times. If patients had autoimmune disease history or systemic immunosuppression, they were excluded. Some clones are missing from TCRdb's copy, which holds only in-frame ones; the method was immunoSEQ multiplex PCR. There are over 40,000 clones in the sample; roughly 80% occur only once, and nearly 7% lies in the top ten. Trimming took off 1 base at V and 3 bases at J, with 23 bases between the two ends. This CDR3 spans 18 amino acids. Germline V gives CDR1 SGHRS, CDR2 YFSETQ. The sample belongs to a study of OX40 agonist ivuxolimab in advanced cancers. Whole-study context: Hepatocellular carcinoma, melanoma, renal cell or head and neck cancer was diagnosed in the dose-escalation patients.

The receptor was derived from an adult with an advanced solid tumor such as melanoma, head and neck, liver or kidney cancer. Sequenced here: CD4+ or CD8+ T cells sorted from blood, sampled in a trial of the OX40 agonist ivuxolimab. This sequence joins TRBV5-1 and TRBJ2-7; unclear D gene. CDR3 nucleotides: TGCGCCAGCAGCTTGAGGGCAACGACGGCGATTCACTTCTACGAGCAGTACTTC. The encoded protein is CASSLRATTAIHFYEQYF.